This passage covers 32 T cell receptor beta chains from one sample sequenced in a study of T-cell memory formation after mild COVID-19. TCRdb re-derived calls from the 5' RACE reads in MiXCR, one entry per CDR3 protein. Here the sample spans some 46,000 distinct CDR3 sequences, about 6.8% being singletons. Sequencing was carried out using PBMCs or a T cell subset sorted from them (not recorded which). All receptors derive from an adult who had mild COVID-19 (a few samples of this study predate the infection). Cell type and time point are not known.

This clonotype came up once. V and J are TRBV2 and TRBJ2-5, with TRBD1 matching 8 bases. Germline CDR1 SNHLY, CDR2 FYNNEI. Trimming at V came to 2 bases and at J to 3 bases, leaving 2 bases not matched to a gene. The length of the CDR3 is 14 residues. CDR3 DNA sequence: TGTGCCAGCAGTGAACAGGGGGCGGAAGAGACCCAGTACTTC. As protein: CASSEQGAEETQYF.

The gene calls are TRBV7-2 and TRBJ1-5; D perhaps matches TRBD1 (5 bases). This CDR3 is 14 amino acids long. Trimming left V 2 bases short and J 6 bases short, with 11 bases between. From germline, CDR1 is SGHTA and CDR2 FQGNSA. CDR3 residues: CASSLIPGSQPQHF. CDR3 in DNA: TGTGCCAGCAGCTTAATCCCAGGGAGTCAGCCCCAGCATTTT. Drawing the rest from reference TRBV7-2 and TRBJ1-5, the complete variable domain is GAGVSQSPSNKVTEKGKDVELRCDPISGHTALYWYRQSLGQGLEFLIYFQGNSAPDKSGLPSDRFSAERTGGSVSTLTIQRTQQEDSAVYLCASSLIPGSQPQHFGDGTRLSIL.

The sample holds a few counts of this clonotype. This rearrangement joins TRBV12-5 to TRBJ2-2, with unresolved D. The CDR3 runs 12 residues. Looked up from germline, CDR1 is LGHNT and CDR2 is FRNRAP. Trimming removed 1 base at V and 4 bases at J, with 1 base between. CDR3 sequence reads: CASGLGTGELFF. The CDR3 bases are TGTGCTAGTGGTTTGGGCACCGGGGAGCTGTTTTTT. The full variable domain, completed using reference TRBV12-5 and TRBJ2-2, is DARVTQTPRHKVTEMGQEVTMRCQPILGHNTVFWYRQTMMQGLELLAYFRNRAPLDDSGMPKDRFSAEMPDATLATLKIQPSEPRDSAVYFCASGLGTGELFFGEGSRLTVL.

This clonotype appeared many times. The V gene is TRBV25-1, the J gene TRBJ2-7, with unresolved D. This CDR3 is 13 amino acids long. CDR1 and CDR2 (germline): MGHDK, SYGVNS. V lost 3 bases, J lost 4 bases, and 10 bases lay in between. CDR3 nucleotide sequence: TGTGCCAGCAGTGAGGCAGCCTTATACGAGCAGTACTTC. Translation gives CASSEAALYEQYF.

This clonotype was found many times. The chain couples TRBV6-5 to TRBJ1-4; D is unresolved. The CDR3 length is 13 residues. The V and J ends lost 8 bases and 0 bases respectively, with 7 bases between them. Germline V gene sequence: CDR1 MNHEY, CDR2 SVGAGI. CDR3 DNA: TGTGCCAGCCCACGGGCAACTAATGAAAAACTGTTTTTT. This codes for CASPRATNEKLFF.

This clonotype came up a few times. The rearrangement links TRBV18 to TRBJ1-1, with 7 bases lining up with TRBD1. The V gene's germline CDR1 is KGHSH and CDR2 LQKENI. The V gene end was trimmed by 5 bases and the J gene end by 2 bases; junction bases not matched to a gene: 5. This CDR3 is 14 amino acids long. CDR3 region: CASSVTGLNTEAFF. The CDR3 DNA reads TGTGCCAGCTCAGTGACAGGGTTAAACACTGAAGCTTTCTTT.

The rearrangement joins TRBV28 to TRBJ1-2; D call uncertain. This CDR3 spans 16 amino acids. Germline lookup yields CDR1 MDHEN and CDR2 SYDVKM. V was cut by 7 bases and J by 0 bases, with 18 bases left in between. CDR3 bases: TGTGCCAGCATCTTGGGAGGACGGAAAACTAACTATGGCTACACCTTC. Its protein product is CASILGGRKTNYGYTF.

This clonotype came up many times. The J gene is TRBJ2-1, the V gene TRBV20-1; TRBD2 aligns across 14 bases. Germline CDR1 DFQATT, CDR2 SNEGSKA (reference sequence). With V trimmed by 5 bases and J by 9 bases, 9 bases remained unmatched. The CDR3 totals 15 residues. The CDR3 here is CSALPTSGRVGEQFF. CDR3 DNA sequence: TGCAGTGCTTTGCCGACTAGCGGGAGGGTCGGTGAGCAGTTCTTC.

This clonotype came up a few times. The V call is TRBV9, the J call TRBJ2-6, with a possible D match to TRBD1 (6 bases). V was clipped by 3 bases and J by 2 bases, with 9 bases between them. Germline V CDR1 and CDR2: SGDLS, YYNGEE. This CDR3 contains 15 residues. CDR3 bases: TGTGCCAGCAGCGGCTCAGGGGCTGGGGCCAACGTCCTGACTTTC. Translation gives CASSGSGAGANVLTF.

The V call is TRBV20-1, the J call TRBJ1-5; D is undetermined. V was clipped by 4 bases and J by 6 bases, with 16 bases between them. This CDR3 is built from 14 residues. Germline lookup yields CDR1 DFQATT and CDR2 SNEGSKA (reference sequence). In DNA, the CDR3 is TGCAGTGCTATATATGGGAACACTGGTCAGCCCCAGCATTTT. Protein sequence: CSAIYGNTGQPQHF.

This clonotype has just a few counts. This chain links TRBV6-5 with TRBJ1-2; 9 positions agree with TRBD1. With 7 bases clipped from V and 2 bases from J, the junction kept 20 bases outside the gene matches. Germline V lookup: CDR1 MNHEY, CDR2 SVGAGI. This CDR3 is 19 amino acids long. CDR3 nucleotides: TGTGCCAGCACCCCTTCGGAAGTGGTACCGGGACAGGGAAACTATGGCTACACCTTC. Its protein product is CASTPSEVVPGQGNYGYTF.

CDR3 in DNA: TGCAGTGCCACCGACACCAACTCTGGAAACACCATATATTTT. Its translation is CSATDTNSGNTIYF. The chain links TRBV20-1 to TRBJ1-3; unclear D gene. The germline gives CDR1 DFQATT, CDR2 SNEGSKA (reference sequence). This CDR3 comprises 14 residues. Deletions cut 6 bases from V and 0 bases from J, with 12 bases between.

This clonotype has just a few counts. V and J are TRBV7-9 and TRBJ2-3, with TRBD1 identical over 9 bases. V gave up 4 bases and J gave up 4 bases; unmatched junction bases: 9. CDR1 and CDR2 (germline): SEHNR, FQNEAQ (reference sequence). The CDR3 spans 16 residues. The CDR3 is CASSSRRTGGSDTQYF. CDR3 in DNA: TGTGCCAGCAGCTCCCGTCGAACAGGGGGCTCAGATACGCAGTATTTT.

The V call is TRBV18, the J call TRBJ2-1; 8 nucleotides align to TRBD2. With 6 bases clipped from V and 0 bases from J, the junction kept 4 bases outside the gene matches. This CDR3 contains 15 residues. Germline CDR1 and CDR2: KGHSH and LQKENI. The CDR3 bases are TGTGCCAGCTCCCTTACTAGCGGCTCCTACAATGAGCAGTTCTTC. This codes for CASSLTSGSYNEQFF. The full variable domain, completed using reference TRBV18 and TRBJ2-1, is NAGVMQNPRHLVRRRGQEARLRCSPMKGHSHVYWYRQLPEEGLKFMVYLQKENIIDESGMPKERFSAEFPKEGPSILRIQQVVRGDSAAYFCASSLTSGSYNEQFFGPGTRLTVL.

The CDR3: CASSQEREYEQYF. The CDR3 coding sequence is TGTGCCAGCAGCCAAGAGAGAGAGTACGAGCAGTACTTC. The rearrangement joins TRBV4-2 to TRBJ2-7; D gene unclear. Germline-derived CDR1 and CDR2 are LGHNA and YNFKEQ. The ends were cut back, 0 bases at V and 4 bases at J, with 7 bases in the middle. The CDR3 extends over 13 amino acids.

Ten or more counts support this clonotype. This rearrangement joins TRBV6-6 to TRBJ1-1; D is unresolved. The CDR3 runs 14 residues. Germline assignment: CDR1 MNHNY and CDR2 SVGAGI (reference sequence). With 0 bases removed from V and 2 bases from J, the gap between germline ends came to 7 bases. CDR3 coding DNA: TGTGCCAGCAGTTACTCGAGGACTAACACTGAAGCTTTCTTT. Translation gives CASSYSRTNTEAFF.

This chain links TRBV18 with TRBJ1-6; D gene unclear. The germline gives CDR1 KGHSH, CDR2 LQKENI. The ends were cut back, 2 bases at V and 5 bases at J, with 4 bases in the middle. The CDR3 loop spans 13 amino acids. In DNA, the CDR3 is TGTGCCAGCTCACCAGTAGATAATTCACCCCTCCACTTT. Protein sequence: CASSPVDNSPLHF. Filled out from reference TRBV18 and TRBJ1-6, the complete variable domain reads NAGVMQNPRHLVRRRGQEARLRCSPMKGHSHVYWYRQLPEEGLKFMVYLQKENIIDESGMPKERFSAEFPKEGPSILRIQQVVRGDSAAYFCASSPVDNSPLHFGNGTRLTVT.

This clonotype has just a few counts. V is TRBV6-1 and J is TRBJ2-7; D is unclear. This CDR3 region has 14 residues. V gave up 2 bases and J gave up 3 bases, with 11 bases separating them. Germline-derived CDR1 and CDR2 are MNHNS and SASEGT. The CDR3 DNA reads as TGTGCCAGCAGTGAAATCGGCAGCGTCTACGAGCAGTACTTC. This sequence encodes CASSEIGSVYEQYF.

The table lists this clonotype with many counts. As DNA, the CDR3 is TGTGCCAGCAGCTTGGAGGGGGGGCCTAGAGGTGAGCAGTTCTTC. It is translated as CASSLEGGPRGEQFF. The chain carries TRBV5-4 and TRBJ2-1; weak D call: TRBD2 (7 bases). The ends were cut back, 0 bases at V and 9 bases at J, with 16 bases in the middle. This CDR3 spans 15 amino acids. Germline-derived CDR1 and CDR2 are SGHNT and YYREEE (reference sequence).

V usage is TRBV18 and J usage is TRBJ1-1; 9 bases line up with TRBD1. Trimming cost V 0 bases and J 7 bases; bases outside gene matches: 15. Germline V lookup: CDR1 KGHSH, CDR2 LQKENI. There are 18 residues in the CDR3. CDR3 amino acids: CASSPPPGQGRRKVEAFF. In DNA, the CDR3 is TGTGCCAGCTCACCACCGCCGGGACAGGGTAGAAGGAAGGTTGAAGCTTTCTTT.

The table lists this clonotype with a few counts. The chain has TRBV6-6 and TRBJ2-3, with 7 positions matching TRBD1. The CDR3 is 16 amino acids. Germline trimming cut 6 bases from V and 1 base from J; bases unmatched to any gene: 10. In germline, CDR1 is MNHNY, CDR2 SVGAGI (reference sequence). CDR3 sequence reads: CASSKTGLLGTDTQYF. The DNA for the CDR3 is TGTGCCAGCAGCAAGACAGGGCTATTGGGCACAGATACGCAGTATTTT.

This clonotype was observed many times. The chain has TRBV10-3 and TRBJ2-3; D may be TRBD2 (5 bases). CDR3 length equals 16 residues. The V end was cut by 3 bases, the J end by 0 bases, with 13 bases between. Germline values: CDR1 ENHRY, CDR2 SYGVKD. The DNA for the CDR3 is TGTGCCATCAGTGAAGGGAGTGGGCGGAGCACAGATACGCAGTATTTT. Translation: CAISEGSGRSTDTQYF.

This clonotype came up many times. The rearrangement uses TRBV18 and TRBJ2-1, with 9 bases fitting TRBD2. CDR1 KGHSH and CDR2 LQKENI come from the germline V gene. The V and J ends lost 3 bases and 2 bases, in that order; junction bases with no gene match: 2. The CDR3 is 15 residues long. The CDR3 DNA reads TGTGCCAGCTCACCCCAGCGGGAGGCCTACAATGAGCAGTTCTTC. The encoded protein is CASSPQREAYNEQFF.

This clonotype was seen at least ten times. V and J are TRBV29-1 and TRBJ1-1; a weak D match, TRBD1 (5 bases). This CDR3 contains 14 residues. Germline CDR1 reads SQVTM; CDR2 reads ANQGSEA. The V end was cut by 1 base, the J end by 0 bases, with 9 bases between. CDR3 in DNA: TGCAGCGTTGAAGGGGCGGGGGTGAACACTGAAGCTTTCTTT. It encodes CSVEGAGVNTEAFF.

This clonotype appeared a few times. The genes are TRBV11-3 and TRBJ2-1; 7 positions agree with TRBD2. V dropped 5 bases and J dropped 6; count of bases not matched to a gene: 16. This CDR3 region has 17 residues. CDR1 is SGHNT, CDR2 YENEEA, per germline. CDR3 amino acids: CASSPRVRTSIVNEQFF. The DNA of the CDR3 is TGTGCCAGCAGCCCTAGGGTTCGGACTAGTATCGTCAATGAGCAGTTCTTC.

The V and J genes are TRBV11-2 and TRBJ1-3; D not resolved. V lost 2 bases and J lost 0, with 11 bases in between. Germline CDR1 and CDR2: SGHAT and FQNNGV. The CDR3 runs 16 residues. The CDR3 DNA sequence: TGTGCCAGCAGCTTATTTCGGGGTCTCTCTGGAAACACCATATATTTT. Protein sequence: CASSLFRGLSGNTIYF.

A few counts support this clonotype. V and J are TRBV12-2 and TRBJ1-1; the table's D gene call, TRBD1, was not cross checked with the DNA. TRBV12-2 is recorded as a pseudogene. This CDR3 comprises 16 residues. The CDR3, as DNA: TGTGCAAGTCGCCCCCGACAGGGGGCTAAGAACACTGAAGCTTTCTTT. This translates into CASRPRQGAKNTEAFF.

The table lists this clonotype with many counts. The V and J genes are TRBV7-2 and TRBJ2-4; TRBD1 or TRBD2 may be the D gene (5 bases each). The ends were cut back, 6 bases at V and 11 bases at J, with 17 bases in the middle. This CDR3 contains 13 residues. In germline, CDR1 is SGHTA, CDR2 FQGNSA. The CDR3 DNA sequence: TGTGCCAGCAGTTCCCGGGACGGCAATTTTCAGTACTTC. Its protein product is CASSSRDGNFQYF. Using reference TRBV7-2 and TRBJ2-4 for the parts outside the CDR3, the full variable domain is GAGVSQSPSNKVTEKGKDVELRCDPISGHTALYWYRQSLGQGLEFLIYFQGNSAPDKSGLPSDRFSAERTGGSVSTLTIQRTQQEDSAVYLCASSSRDGNFQYFGAGTRLSVL.

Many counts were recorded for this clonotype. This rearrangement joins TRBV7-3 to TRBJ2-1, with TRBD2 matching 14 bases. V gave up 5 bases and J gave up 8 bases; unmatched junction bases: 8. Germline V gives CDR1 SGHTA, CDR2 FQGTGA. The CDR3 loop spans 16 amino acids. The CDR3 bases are TGTGCCAGCAGCCAGGGACTAGCGGGGGTAGGCTATGAGCAGTTCTTC. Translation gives CASSQGLAGVGYEQFF.

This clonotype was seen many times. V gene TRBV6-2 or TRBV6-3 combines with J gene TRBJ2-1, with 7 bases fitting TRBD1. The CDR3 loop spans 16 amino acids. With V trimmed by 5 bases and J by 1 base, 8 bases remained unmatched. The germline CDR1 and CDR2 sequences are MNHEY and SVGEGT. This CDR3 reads CASSTPPGQSYNEQFF. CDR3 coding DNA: TGTGCCAGCAGTACTCCTCCGGGACAGTCCTACAATGAGCAGTTCTTC.

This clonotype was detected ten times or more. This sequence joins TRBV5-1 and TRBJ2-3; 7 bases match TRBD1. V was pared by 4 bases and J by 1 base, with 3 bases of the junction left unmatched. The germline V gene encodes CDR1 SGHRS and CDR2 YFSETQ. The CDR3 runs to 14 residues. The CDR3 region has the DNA TGCGCCAGCAGCCCCGGACAGGGCACAGATACGCAGTATTTT. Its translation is CASSPGQGTDTQYF.

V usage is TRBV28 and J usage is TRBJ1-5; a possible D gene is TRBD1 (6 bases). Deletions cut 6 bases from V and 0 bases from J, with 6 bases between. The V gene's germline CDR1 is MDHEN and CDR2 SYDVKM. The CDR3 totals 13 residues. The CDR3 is CASRQGSNQPQHF. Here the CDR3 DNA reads TGTGCCAGCAGACAGGGTAGCAATCAGCCCCAGCATTTT.